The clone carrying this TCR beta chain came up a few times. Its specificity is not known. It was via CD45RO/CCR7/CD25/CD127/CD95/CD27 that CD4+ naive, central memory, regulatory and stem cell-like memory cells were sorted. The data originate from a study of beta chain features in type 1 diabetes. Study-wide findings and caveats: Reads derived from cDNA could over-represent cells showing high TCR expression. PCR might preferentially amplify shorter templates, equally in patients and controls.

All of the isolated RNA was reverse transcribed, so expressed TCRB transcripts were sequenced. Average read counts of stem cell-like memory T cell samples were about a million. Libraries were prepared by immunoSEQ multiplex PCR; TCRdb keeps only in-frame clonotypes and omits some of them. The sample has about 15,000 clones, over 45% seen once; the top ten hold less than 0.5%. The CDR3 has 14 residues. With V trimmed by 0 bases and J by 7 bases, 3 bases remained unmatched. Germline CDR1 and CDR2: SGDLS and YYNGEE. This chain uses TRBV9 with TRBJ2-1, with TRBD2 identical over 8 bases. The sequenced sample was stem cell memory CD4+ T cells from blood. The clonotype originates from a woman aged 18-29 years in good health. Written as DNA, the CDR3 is TGTGCCAGCAGCGTAGGGACTAGCTTTAATGAGCAGTTCTTC. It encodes CASSVGTSFNEQFF.